The rows below give T cell receptor beta chains drawn from one sample of a study of blood T cell repertoires in COVID-19. Clones were sequenced by immunoSEQ multiplex PCR, and TCRdb holds only the in-frame ones, with some missing. The table shows 93,000 or so clones, with roughly 80% occurring only once. Sequencing input: peripheral blood. The receptors were gathered from a human donor in a cohort sampled during active COVID-19. The CDR3 runs from the conserved cysteine through the conserved F or W. The D gene is left open where the match is weak. Some rows mark clone size as missing; the rest say once, few, many or name a class of expanded clone.

d_gene: NA
abundance: NA
v_gene: TRBV6-6
j_gene: TRBJ2-1
CDR3aa: CASSRGDNEQFF
CDR3nt: TGTGCCAGCTCCAGGGGAGACAATGAGCAGTTCTTC

d_gene: NA
abundance: NA
v_gene: TRBV4-3
j_gene: TRBJ2-3
CDR3aa: CASSPDSFPDTQYF
CDR3nt: TGCGCCAGCAGCCCTGACAGCTTTCCAGATACGCAGTATTTT

d_gene: NA
abundance: NA
v_gene: TRBV7-6
j_gene: TRBJ2-5
CDR3aa: CASSLAVSGRETQYF
CDR3nt: TGTGCCAGCAGCTTAGCGGTCAGTGGTCGAGAGACCCAGTACTTC

d_gene: NA
abundance: NA
v_gene: TRBV4-2
j_gene: TRBJ1-3
CDR3aa: CASSQDRVGAVGNTIYF
CDR3nt: TGTGCCAGCAGCCAAGACCGTGTGGGGGCAGTTGGAAACACCATATATTTT

d_gene: TRBD1
abundance: NA
v_gene: TRBV15
j_gene: TRBJ2-7
CDR3aa: CATSRGQFYEQYF
CDR3nt: TGTGCCACCAGCAGGGGACAGTTCTACGAGCAGTACTTC

d_gene: NA
abundance: NA
v_gene: TRBV19
j_gene: TRBJ2-3
CDR3aa: CASRQSTDTQYF
CDR3nt: TGTGCCAGTAGACAGTCCACAGATACGCAGTATTTT

d_gene: NA
abundance: few
v_gene: TRBV29-1
j_gene: TRBJ1-1
CDR3aa: CSVGGGMNTEAFF
CDR3nt: TGCAGCGTTGGTGGAGGTATGAACACTGAAGCTTTCTTT

d_gene: TRBD1
abundance: NA
v_gene: TRBV29-1
j_gene: TRBJ2-3
CDR3aa: CSVEPGQGWDTQYF
CDR3nt: TGCAGCGTTGAACCGGGACAGGGTTGGGATACGCAGTATTTT

d_gene: NA
abundance: NA
v_gene: TRBV18
j_gene: TRBJ2-3
CDR3aa: CASSPGTPDTQYF
CDR3nt: TGTGCCAGCTCGCCCGGGACTCCCGATACGCAGTATTTT

d_gene: NA
abundance: NA
v_gene: TRBV11-3
j_gene: TRBJ1-1
CDR3aa: CASGQNTEAFF
CDR3nt: TGTGCCAGCGGACAGAACACTGAAGCTTTCTTT

d_gene: NA
abundance: NA
v_gene: TRBV4-1
j_gene: TRBJ2-7
CDR3aa: CASSPSDRPGEQYF
CDR3nt: TGCGCCAGCAGCCCCTCTGACCGGCCGGGGGAGCAGTACTTC

d_gene: NA
abundance: NA
v_gene: TRBV7-3
j_gene: TRBJ2-3
CDR3aa: CASSSRPGTDTQYF
CDR3nt: TGTGCCAGCAGCTCGCGCCCAGGGACAGATACGCAGTATTTT

d_gene: NA
abundance: few
v_gene: TRBV12-5
j_gene: TRBJ1-6
CDR3aa: CASGLNRDSPLHF
CDR3nt: TGTGCTAGTGGTTTAAACAGGGATTCACCCCTCCACTTT

d_gene: NA
abundance: NA
v_gene: TRBV24-1
j_gene: TRBJ1-2
CDR3aa: CATSDRQGAVSGYTF
CDR3nt: TGTGCCACCAGTGATCGGCAAGGGGCAGTGAGCGGCTACACCTTC

d_gene: TRBD1
abundance: NA
v_gene: TRBV20-1
j_gene: TRBJ2-7
CDR3aa: CSASSSDRASYEQYF
CDR3nt: TGCAGTGCTAGTTCCTCGGACAGGGCGTCCTACGAGCAGTACTTC

d_gene: NA
abundance: NA
v_gene: TRBV4-3
j_gene: TRBJ1-4
CDR3aa: CASSRGGAGEKLFF
CDR3nt: TGCGCCAGCAGCCGGGGAGGGGCGGGCGAAAAACTGTTTTTT

d_gene: NA
abundance: NA
v_gene: TRBV3-1/TRBV3-2
j_gene: TRBJ1-5
CDR3aa: CASSQGGEAPNQPQHF
CDR3nt: TGTGCCAGCAGCCAAGGTGGGGAGGCCCCCAATCAGCCCCAGCATTTT

d_gene: NA
abundance: NA
v_gene: TRBV19
j_gene: TRBJ1-2
CDR3aa: CASKNREANYGYTF
CDR3nt: TGTGCCAGTAAAAACCGGGAAGCAAACTATGGCTACACCTTC

d_gene: NA
abundance: NA
v_gene: TRBV5-1
j_gene: TRBJ2-5
CDR3aa: CASSLAQQETQYF
CDR3nt: TGCGCCAGCAGCTTGGCTCAGCAAGAGACCCAGTACTTC

d_gene: TRBD2
abundance: NA
v_gene: TRBV5-1
j_gene: TRBJ2-2
CDR3aa: CASSPASGGRGGELFF
CDR3nt: TGCGCCAGCAGCCCCGCTAGCGGGGGGCGTGGCGGGGAGCTGTTTTTT

d_gene: TRBD2
abundance: NA
v_gene: TRBV29-1
j_gene: TRBJ2-3
CDR3aa: CSVEEGRGVKTDTQYF
CDR3nt: TGCAGCGTTGAAGAGGGCCGGGGGGTTAAGACAGATACGCAGTATTTT

d_gene: TRBD1
abundance: NA
v_gene: TRBV7-7
j_gene: TRBJ2-5
CDR3aa: CASSLSRGQETQYF
CDR3nt: TGTGCTAGCAGCTTATCCAGGGGGCAAGAGACCCAGTACTTC

d_gene: NA
abundance: NA
v_gene: TRBV28
j_gene: TRBJ1-6
CDR3aa: CASTVQFQGASPLHF
CDR3nt: TGTGCCAGCACAGTACAATTCCAGGGCGCGTCACCCCTCCACTTT

d_gene: TRBD1
abundance: NA
v_gene: TRBV5-8
j_gene: TRBJ2-1
CDR3aa: CAPGTGGRSEQFF
CDR3nt: TGTGCCCCCGGGACAGGGGGCCGGAGTGAGCAGTTCTTC

d_gene: TRBD1
abundance: NA
v_gene: TRBV29-1
j_gene: TRBJ1-6
CDR3aa: CSVPPRDRGSPLHF
CDR3nt: TGCAGCGTGCCGCCCCGGGACAGGGGTTCACCCCTCCACTTT

d_gene: NA
abundance: NA
v_gene: TRBV3-1/TRBV3-2
j_gene: TRBJ2-3
CDR3aa: CASSQRRAQSTDTQYF
CDR3nt: TGTGCCAGCAGCCAGAGGAGAGCGCAGAGCACAGATACGCAGTATTTT

d_gene: TRBD1
abundance: once
v_gene: TRBV5-1
j_gene: TRBJ1-1
CDR3aa: CASSFIKNGQAGEAFF
CDR3nt: TGCGCCAGCAGCTTCATAAAGAACGGACAGGCCGGTGAAGCTTTCTTT

d_gene: NA
abundance: NA
v_gene: TRBV5-1
j_gene: TRBJ1-5
CDR3aa: CASSLAGVPPQHF
CDR3nt: TGCGCCAGCAGCTTGGCCGGGGTTCCGCCCCAGCATTTT

d_gene: NA
abundance: NA
v_gene: TRBV11-1
j_gene: TRBJ2-2
CDR3aa: CASSPGGPGGELFF
CDR3nt: TGTGCCAGCAGCCCCGGGGGGCCGGGCGGGGAGCTGTTTTTT

d_gene: TRBD1
abundance: NA
v_gene: TRBV25-1
j_gene: TRBJ1-2
CDR3aa: CASRTGGYGYTF
CDR3nt: TGTGCCAGCCGGACAGGGGGCTATGGCTACACCTTC

d_gene: NA
abundance: NA
v_gene: TRBV29-1
j_gene: TRBJ2-1
CDR3aa: CSVASQRPTYNEQFF
CDR3nt: TGCAGCGTTGCTTCACAGCGGCCCACCTACAATGAGCAGTTCTTC

d_gene: NA
abundance: NA
v_gene: TRBV15
j_gene: TRBJ1-5
CDR3aa: CATSREGVDQPQHF
CDR3nt: TGTGCCACCAGCAGGGAGGGAGTGGATCAGCCCCAGCATTTT

d_gene: NA
abundance: NA
v_gene: TRBV19
j_gene: TRBJ2-7
CDR3aa: CASSKTQTIAYEQYF
CDR3nt: TGTGCCAGTAGTAAAACACAAACAATAGCGTACGAGCAGTACTTC

d_gene: TRBD1
abundance: NA
v_gene: TRBV29-1
j_gene: TRBJ2-7
CDR3aa: CSVGPGGYEQYF
CDR3nt: TGCAGCGTTGGTCCAGGGGGCTACGAGCAGTACTTC

d_gene: TRBD2
abundance: NA
v_gene: TRBV23-1
j_gene: TRBJ2-7
CDR3aa: CAGRDPNYEQYF
CDR3nt: TGCGCCGGGAGGGACCCGAACTACGAGCAGTACTTC

d_gene: NA
abundance: NA
v_gene: TRBV27
j_gene: TRBJ2-4
CDR3aa: CASSLGNSGGDIQYF
CDR3nt: TGTGCCAGCAGTTTAGGGAACTCTGGAGGGGACATTCAGTACTTC

d_gene: TRBD2
abundance: few
v_gene: TRBV7-6
j_gene: TRBJ2-7
CDR3aa: CASSHSGGGNEQYF
CDR3nt: TGTGCCAGCAGTCACAGCGGGGGGGGTAACGAGCAGTACTTC

d_gene: TRBD1
abundance: NA
v_gene: TRBV3-1/TRBV3-2
j_gene: TRBJ1-4
CDR3aa: CASSTTGTGREKLFF
CDR3nt: TGTGCCAGCAGCACTACCGGGACAGGGAGGGAAAAACTGTTTTTT

d_gene: TRBD2
abundance: NA
v_gene: TRBV19
j_gene: TRBJ2-3
CDR3aa: CASRATSGLSTDTQYF
CDR3nt: TGTGCCAGTAGGGCGACTAGCGGGCTTAGCACAGATACGCAGTATTTT

d_gene: NA
abundance: NA
v_gene: TRBV3-1/TRBV3-2
j_gene: TRBJ1-6
CDR3aa: CASRPGTPNSPLHF
CDR3nt: TGTGCCAGCAGACCCGGGACACCCAATTCACCCCTCCACTTT

d_gene: TRBD1
abundance: once
v_gene: TRBV18
j_gene: TRBJ1-1
CDR3aa: CASSPTGTGNTEAFF
CDR3nt: TGTGCCAGCTCACCGACCGGGACAGGGAACACTGAAGCTTTCTTT